Below are 9 T cell receptor beta chains sequenced from a single sample in a study of technical replicates of blood from a few donors. Repertoires were generated with immunoSEQ multiplex PCR, while TCRdb's copy carries only in-frame clones and drops some. This table holds about 79,000 clones, 91% found once. Sequences were obtained from T cells isolated from PBMCs. These receptors were collected from a human donor in good health. Some clones in this sample may be carry-over from other donors' samples.

This chain connects TRBV18 to TRBJ2-7; D call uncertain. The CDR3 totals 12 residues. V lost 3 bases to trimming and J lost 4 bases, with 7 bases between them. Germline CDR1 is KGHSH and CDR2 is LQKENI. The CDR3 DNA reads as TGTGCCAGCTCACCTGGAGAATACGAGCAGTACTTC. Its protein is CASSPGEYEQYF.

The chain joins TRBV5-8 to TRBJ2-3; TRBD2 might be the D (5 bases). Trimming shortened V by 0 bases and J by 1 base, and 12 bases separated the two germline ends. Germline CDR1 SGHTS, CDR2 YDEGEE. The CDR3 covers 16 residues. The CDR3 DNA is TGTGCCAGCAGCTTGGAGGTGGAGGCAGGCACAGATACGCAGTATTTT. Its protein is CASSLEVEAGTDTQYF.

The rearrangement uses TRBV19 and TRBJ1-5; D gene ambiguous. Germline-derived CDR1 and CDR2 are LNHDA and SQIVND (reference sequence). The CDR3 is 17 amino acids. The ends were cut back, 4 bases at V and 1 base at J, with 17 bases in the middle. The CDR3: CASSTMRAPGSNQPQHF. Written as DNA, the CDR3 is TGTGCCAGTAGTACGATGAGGGCGCCGGGGAGCAATCAGCCCCAGCATTTT.

The genes are TRBV30 and TRBJ2-3, with 11 bases identical to TRBD2. Germline CDR1 and CDR2: GTSNPN and SVGIG (reference sequence). This CDR3 has 16 amino acids. The J segment lost 5 bases and the V segment lost 5 bases, leaving 12 bases of the junction unmatched. Here the CDR3 reads CAWVRDGLAGGDTQYF. The CDR3 coding sequence is TGTGCCTGGGTCAGAGATGGGCTAGCGGGAGGAGATACGCAGTATTTT.

The J gene is TRBJ2-2, the V gene TRBV7-9, with 9 bases identical to TRBD2. Trimming took 6 bases from V and 6 from J; bases not matched to a gene: 5. The CDR3 spans 14 residues. Germline CDR1 and CDR2: SEHNR and FQNEAQ (reference sequence). CDR3 coding DNA: TGTGCCAGCAGAGTTAGCGGGAGCGCCGGGGAGCTGTTTTTT. It is translated as CASRVSGSAGELFF.

The V call is TRBV9, the J call TRBJ2-1; 8 bases line up with TRBD2. The germline gives CDR1 SGDLS, CDR2 YYNGEE. The CDR3 covers 16 residues. The V and J ends lost 4 bases and 8 bases, in that order; junction bases with no gene match: 14. In DNA, the CDR3 is TGTGCCAGCAGCCCCCGCGGGGGACTAGAAATGGATGAGCAGTTCTTC. It codes for CASSPRGGLEMDEQFF.

The chain combines TRBV7-2 with TRBJ1-5; tentatively, D is TRBD1 (5 bases). The CDR3 runs 17 residues. V was pared by 1 base and J by 1 base, with 14 bases between. Germline V CDR1 and CDR2: SGHTA, FQGNSA. This CDR3 reads CASSLGPGRQSNQPQHF. The CDR3 region has the DNA TGTGCCAGCAGCTTAGGGCCAGGGCGACAGAGCAATCAGCCCCAGCATTTT.

The chain is built from TRBV2 and TRBJ2-7; D is perhaps TRBD2 (5 bases). With 7 bases removed from V and 2 bases from J, the gap between germline ends came to 12 bases. Looked up from germline, CDR1 is SNHLY and CDR2 is FYNNEI. CDR3 length: 13 amino acids. CDR3 in DNA: TGTGCCAGCATGTCGGGATCGCCCTACGAGCAGTACTTC. Its translation is CASMSGSPYEQYF.

The chain links TRBV4-1 to TRBJ1-6; tentative D call: TRBD1 (6 bases). The germline gives CDR1 MGHRA, CDR2 YSYEKL. CDR3 length equals 17 residues. The V and J ends lost 0 bases and 10 bases respectively, with 19 bases between them. CDR3 nucleotide sequence: TGCGCCAGCAGCCAAGATTATGGCAGGGGCCAAGGATCACCCCTCCACTTT. Amino acids: CASSQDYGRGQGSPLHF.